This T cell receptor beta chain was captured by sequencing in a study of T cells in localized non-small cell lung cancer. Germline V gives CDR1 MDHEN, CDR2 SYDVKM. CDR3 size: 14 residues. V lost 6 bases and J lost 0, with 11 bases in between. TCRdb's copy holds only in-frame clones and misses some; the assay was immunoSEQ multiplex PCR. This table has 3,000 to 4,000 clones, approximately 20% appearing once. The sample consisted of lung tumor tissue, taken before any cancer treatment. The rearrangement links TRBV28 to TRBJ1-1; D possibly corresponds to TRBD1 (5 bases). This sequence originates from a female donor older than 55 with stage II lung adenocarcinoma. CDR3 sequence reads: CASSLDSMNTEAFF. DNA for the CDR3: TGTGCCAGCAGCCTCGACAGCATGAACACTGAAGCTTTCTTT.